This T cell receptor beta chain was recovered during a study of a mutant IDH1 vaccine in newly diagnosed glioma. Regarding the study as a whole: Seemingly, top peripheral T cell clonotype changes bore no relation to pseudoprogression.

Concerning this clone: Its antigen is unknown.

TCRdb's copy holds only in-frame clones and misses some; the assay was immunoSEQ multiplex PCR. This table has around 34,000 clones, 45% to 70% appearing once. Stated time point: week 5, during vaccination. Each vaccine dose was 300 ug of mutant IDH1 20-mer peptide, with topical imiquimod. The CDR3 totals 13 residues. Germline lookup yields CDR1 SGHNT and CDR2 YYREEE (reference sequence). Losses at the gene ends were 5 bases for V and 2 bases for J; bases not matched to a gene: 1. The receptor was isolated from a woman younger than 35 with glioma. The source material was PBMCs, sampled from a glioma patient whose treatment included an IDH1 peptide vaccine. This chain connects TRBV5-4 to TRBJ2-3; the match to TRBD2 covers 8 bases. The CDR3 reads CASRAGATDTQYF. Here the CDR3 DNA reads TGTGCCAGCAGAGCGGGGGCCACAGATACGCAGTATTTT.